Below are 25 T cell receptor beta chains sequenced from a single sample in a study of T cell responses to AZD1222 COVID-19 vaccine. The protocol was immunoSEQ multiplex PCR, while the TCRdb copy is restricted to in-frame clones and leaves out a portion. The sample contains approximately 120,000 clones, roughly nine tenths of which appear only once. The sequencing here drew on peripheral blood, taken 28 days after the second AZD1222 dose. The receptors were gathered from an adult who received the AZD1222 COVID-19 vaccine.

V usage is TRBV6-5 and J usage is TRBJ2-1, with unresolved D. There are 16 residues in the CDR3. V lost 2 bases, J lost 2 bases, and 13 bases lay in between. Germline V gives CDR1 MNHEY, CDR2 SVGAGI. CDR3 bases: TGTGCCAGCAGTTACCTCCTTCCCCGAGCCTACAATGAGCAGTTCTTC. This gives the protein CASSYLLPRAYNEQFF.

This clone was detected a few times. Distinct nucleotide sequences in the sample also encode this CDR3. The J gene is TRBJ2-7, the V gene TRBV18; D is undetermined. V was clipped by 6 bases and J by 1 base, with 4 bases between them. The germline V gene has CDR1 KGHSH and CDR2 LQKENI. This CDR3 spans 11 amino acids. The CDR3 nucleotides read TGTGCCAGCTCCGCTTCCTACGAGCAGTACTTC. The encoded protein is CASSASYEQYF.

This rearrangement joins TRBV7-6 to TRBJ2-3; 10 bases are shared with TRBD1. V trimming: 1 base; J trimming: 4 bases; junction bases outside the gene matches: 8. Germline V lookup: CDR1 SGHVS, CDR2 FNYEAQ. This CDR3 has 17 residues. The DNA of the CDR3 is TGTGCCAGCAGCTTAGAACCGGGACAGGGGATCGCAGATACGCAGTATTTT. It encodes CASSLEPGQGIADTQYF.

The J gene is TRBJ2-5, the V gene TRBV10-1; the D call may be TRBD1 or TRBD2 (5 bases each). CDR1 is WNHNN and CDR2 is SYGVQD in the germline V gene (reference sequence). V dropped 2 bases and J dropped 7 bases, with 17 bases sitting between them. This CDR3 contains 15 residues. In nucleotides, the CDR3 is TGCGCCAGCAGTGAGACCCGACAGCTCCGGGGGACCCAGTACTTC. Protein product: CASSETRQLRGTQYF.

This rearrangement joins TRBV5-5 to TRBJ1-4; D uncertain. Per germline, CDR1 SGHKS and CDR2 YYEKEE (reference sequence). Trimming stripped 4 bases from V and 3 bases from J, with 10 bases between. The CDR3 spans 14 residues. This CDR3 reads CASSLFGPNEKLFF. The CDR3 DNA reads TGTGCCAGCAGCCTGTTCGGCCCTAATGAAAAACTGTTTTTT.

This clone was seen more than once but under ten times. The CDR3 coding sequence is TGTGCCAGCAGTTACGACGGAAAACTGTTTTTT. The encoded protein is CASSYDGKLFF. V and J are TRBV6-5 and TRBJ1-4; D gene ambiguous. V lost 2 bases, J lost 10 bases, and 5 bases lay in between. CDR3 length equals 11 residues. CDR1 and CDR2 from the germline V gene are MNHEY and SVGAGI.

V and J are TRBV27 and TRBJ1-5; D is unclear. Per the germline V gene, CDR1 is MNHEY and CDR2 is SMNVEV (reference sequence). Between the trimmed V and J ends, which lost 2 bases and 7 bases, there was a span of 9 bases. The CDR3 spans 13 residues. CDR3 DNA: TGTGCCAGCAGTTTAGAGGAAGGCCAGCCCCAGCATTTT. Translated: CASSLEEGQPQHF.

V usage is TRBV19 and J usage is TRBJ1-4, with 7 nucleotides matching TRBD1. Trimming at V came to 5 bases and at J to 2 bases, leaving 17 bases not matched to a gene. CDR1 is LNHDA and CDR2 is SQIVND in the germline V gene (reference sequence). This CDR3 region has 19 residues. CDR3 loop: CASSPGGRGNVLTNEKLFF. CDR3 DNA: TGTGCCAGTAGTCCCGGGGGCAGGGGGAACGTTCTGACTAATGAAAAACTGTTTTTT.

V gene TRBV9 combines with J gene TRBJ1-2, with D unclear. V dropped 0 bases and J dropped 2 bases, with 11 bases sitting between them. The CDR3 runs 15 residues. The V gene's germline CDR1 is SGDLS and CDR2 YYNGEE. CDR3 nucleotides: TGTGCCAGCAGCGTAGGGTTGGAAGGAAACTATGGCTACACCTTC. It codes for CASSVGLEGNYGYTF.

The chain joins TRBV9 to TRBJ1-3; maybe TRBD1 (6 bases). Germline CDR1 is SGDLS and CDR2 is YYNGEE. This CDR3 comprises 17 residues. V was trimmed by 4 bases and J by 3 bases, leaving 20 bases between them. The CDR3 region is CASSPTSGRGVGNTIYF. The DNA for the CDR3 is TGTGCCAGCAGCCCAACATCGGGCAGGGGAGTTGGAAACACCATATATTTT.

V and J are TRBV6-5 and TRBJ2-7; D possibly corresponds to TRBD2 (5 bases). The CDR3 sequence is 15 residues long. Trimming took off 5 bases at V and 5 bases at J, with 19 bases between the two ends. Germline-derived CDR1 and CDR2 are MNHEY and SVGAGI. This CDR3 is CASSPTSGLPDEQYF. The CDR3 region has the DNA TGTGCCAGCAGTCCCACATCCGGACTTCCCGACGAGCAGTACTTC.

The rearrangement uses TRBV2 and TRBJ2-7, with TRBD1 identical over 9 bases. This CDR3 contains 14 residues. V shed 6 bases, J shed 0 bases, and the junction held 3 bases outside the gene matches. Germline V gene lookup returns CDR1 SNHLY and CDR2 FYNNEI. CDR3 residues: CASRVGQGSYEQYF. Here the CDR3 DNA reads TGTGCCAGCAGGGTGGGACAGGGCTCCTACGAGCAGTACTTC. Variable domain in full (rest from reference TRBV2 and TRBJ2-7): EPEVTQTPSHQVTQMGQEVILRCVPISNHLYFYWYRQILGQKVEFLVSFYNNEISEKSEIFDDQFSVERPDGSNFTLKIRSTKLEDSAMYFCASRVGQGSYEQYFGPGTRLTVT.

The CDR3 is CASSLGKDTATNEKLFF. The CDR3 DNA follows: TGTGCCAGCAGCTTAGGGAAGGACACCGCAACTAATGAAAAACTGTTTTTT. The rearrangement uses TRBV7-9 and TRBJ1-4, with a possible D match to TRBD1 (5 bases). Germline CDR1 SEHNR, CDR2 FQNEAQ (reference sequence). V was trimmed by 1 base and J by 0 bases, leaving 12 bases between them. The CDR3 is 17 residues long.

This chain links TRBV30 with TRBJ2-7; TRBD2 might be the D (6 bases). V lost 1 base, J lost 0 bases, and 10 bases lay in between. This CDR3 is built from 14 residues. Germline-derived CDR1 and CDR2 are GTSNPN and SVGIG (reference sequence). CDR3 bases: TGTGCCTGGAGTGGACTAGTCGCCTCCTACGAGCAGTACTTC. Its translation: CAWSGLVASYEQYF.

The rearrangement joins TRBV7-8 to TRBJ1-5; tentative D call: TRBD1 (6 bases). V was cut by 1 base and J by 4 bases, with 11 bases left in between. Germline CDR1 and CDR2: SGHVS and FQNEAQ. The CDR3 has 15 amino acids. The CDR3 DNA reads as TGTGCCAGCAGCTTAGTGGGGGGGACAAATCAGCCCCAGCATTTT. Amino acids: CASSLVGGTNQPQHF. The variable domain in full, with the rest retrieved from reference TRBV7-8 and TRBJ1-5, is GAGVSQSPRYKVAKRGQDVALRCDPISGHVSLFWYQQALGQGPEFLTYFQNEAQLDKSGLPSDRFFAERPEGSVSTLKIQRTQQEDSAVYLCASSLVGGTNQPQHFGDGTRLSIL.

The CDR3 DNA follows: TGTGCCACCAGTGATGTAGGACTAGCAGATACGCAGTATTTT. Encoded protein: CATSDVGLADTQYF. The V and J genes are TRBV24-1 and TRBJ2-3, with 7 bases matching TRBD2. The CDR3 covers 14 residues. Unmatched junction bases numbered 3, after V lost 3 bases and J lost 4 bases. Looked up from germline, CDR1 is KGHDR and CDR2 is SFDVKD.

V is TRBV27 and J is TRBJ1-5; D remains unclear. Germline lookup yields CDR1 MNHEY and CDR2 SMNVEV (reference sequence). CDR3 size: 13 residues. The V end was cut by 5 bases, the J end by 7 bases, with 12 bases between. DNA of the CDR3: TGTGCCAGCAGTCCCCCGCCGGGACAGCCCCAGCATTTT. Translated: CASSPPPGQPQHF.

This chain connects TRBV5-8 to TRBJ1-5, with TRBD1 as a possible D gene (5 bases). This CDR3 contains 14 residues. Trimming stripped 4 bases from V and 4 bases from J, with 12 bases between. The germline gives CDR1 SGHTS, CDR2 YDEGEE. CDR3 coding DNA: TGTGCCAGCAGCCCCCTTTGGGGGAATCAGCCCCAGCATTTT. Protein: CASSPLWGNQPQHF.

The chain is built from TRBV20-1 and TRBJ1-4; 9 bases fit TRBD1. CDR3 length equals 16 residues. The ends lost 3 bases at V and 6 bases at J; junction bases unmatched: 11. Germline CDR1 is DFQATT and CDR2 is SNEGSKA (reference sequence). The chain's CDR3 is CSASPTDRQGDEKLFF. In nucleotides, the CDR3 is TGCAGTGCTAGTCCTACTGACCGACAGGGGGATGAAAAACTGTTTTTT.

The chain carries TRBV4-2 and TRBJ2-2; D remains ambiguous. V gave up 1 base and J gave up 4 bases, with 7 bases separating them. From germline, CDR1 is LGHNA and CDR2 YNFKEQ. This CDR3 has 14 residues. The CDR3 spells CASSQGPGTGELFF. The CDR3 region has the DNA TGTGCCAGCAGCCAAGGGCCCGGCACCGGGGAGCTGTTTTTT.

This clone was picked up one time. The rearrangement links TRBV6-6 to TRBJ1-6; D gene uncertain. With 7 bases removed from V and 9 bases from J, the gap between germline ends came to 13 bases. Per germline, CDR1 MNHNY and CDR2 SVGAGI (reference sequence). CDR3 length: 13 amino acids. The CDR3 sequence is CASTNVEGSPLHF. The DNA for the CDR3 is TGTGCCAGCACGAACGTGGAGGGTTCACCCCTCCACTTT.

Here the CDR3 DNA reads TGTGCCAGCAGTGGAGCAGGGATGTTGTACAATGAGCAGTTCTTC. This encodes CASSGAGMLYNEQFF. The V gene is TRBV25-1, the J gene TRBJ2-1, with D possibly matching TRBD1 (5 bases). The CDR3 runs 15 residues. The V end was cut by 4 bases, the J end by 4 bases, with 14 bases between. The V gene's germline CDR1 is MGHDK and CDR2 SYGVNS.

The chain couples TRBV10-1 to TRBJ1-1; no definite D call. In germline, CDR1 is WNHNN, CDR2 SYGVQD (reference sequence). V lost 0 bases and J 3 bases, leaving 14 bases between the germline ends. The CDR3 totals 16 residues. DNA of the CDR3: TGCGCCAGCAGTGAGTCGAAACGGGTGATGGACACTGAAGCTTTCTTT. Translation gives CASSESKRVMDTEAFF.

The chain combines TRBV11-2 with TRBJ2-7; no clear D gene. The V and J ends lost 3 bases and 2 bases respectively, with 8 bases between them. This CDR3 has 13 residues. Germline lookup yields CDR1 SGHAT and CDR2 FQNNGV. CDR3 nucleotide sequence: TGTGCCAGCAGCTTGGCAGCGCCCTACGAGCAGTACTTC. It is translated as CASSLAAPYEQYF. Looking up the rest from reference TRBV11-2 and TRBJ2-7 gives the full variable domain: EAGVAQSPRYKIIEKRQSVAFWCNPISGHATLYWYQQILGQGPKLLIQFQNNGVVDDSQLPKDRFSAERLKGVDSTLKIQPAKLEDSAVYLCASSLAAPYEQYFGPGTRLTVT.

DNA of the CDR3: TGTGCCAGCAGCCGCCGGGACAGTTCCTACGAGCAGTACTTC. It is translated as CASSRRDSSYEQYF. The chain carries TRBV3-1 (or the pseudogene TRBV3-2) and TRBJ2-7; 7 bases align to TRBD1. This CDR3 has 14 residues. V lost 4 bases to trimming and J lost 1 base; unmatched junction nucleotides: 4. Germline CDR1 is LGHDT and CDR2 is YNNKEL (reference sequence).